This is a list of T cell receptor beta chains from one sample in a study of T cells in tuberculosis. The repertoire was sequenced with immunoSEQ multiplex PCR; TCRdb's copy has only in-frame clones and lacks some. The sample lists about 49,000 clones, roughly 96% occurring once. Sequencing used PBMCs, obtained at tuberculosis diagnosis. These receptors came from an adult with tuberculosis. The CDR3 runs from the conserved cysteine through the conserved F or W. The D gene is left open where the match is weak. Some rows have no size entry. The others give once, few or many, or a class for an expanded clone.

clone_size j_call d_call v_call cdr3_nt cdr3_aa
- TRBJ2-1 TRBD2 TRBV28 TGTGCCAGCAGTTTTTGGGGGGAGGGCCTCAATGAGCAGTTCTTC CASSFWGEGLNEQFF
once TRBJ1-5 - TRBV5-1 TGCGCCAGCAGCCCAGACAGGCCCGATCAGCCCCAGCATTTT CASSPDRPDQPQHF
- TRBJ2-7 - TRBV19 TGTGCCAGTAGCCCACCTTCGAGTCCCTACGAGCAGTACTTC CASSPPSSPYEQYF
few TRBJ1-2 TRBD1 TRBV2 TGTGCCAGCAGTGACATCAGGGGGCCTAACTATGGCTACACCTTC CASSDIRGPNYGYTF
- TRBJ2-2 TRBD1 TRBV9 TGTGCCAGCAGCGCACAGGGGTCGGGCGGGGAGCTGTTTTTT CASSAQGSGGELFF
- TRBJ1-6 TRBD1 TRBV30 TGTGCCTGGAGTCTCTCGCGGGGACAGGGGGATTCACCCCTCCACTTT CAWSLSRGQGDSPLHF
- TRBJ1-1 TRBD1 TRBV6-6 TGTGCCAGCAATACAGGGGGAGTGAACACTGAAGCTTTCTTT CASNTGGVNTEAFF
- TRBJ2-7 TRBD2 TRBV5-1 TGCGCCAGCAGTCTTAGCGGGAACGGGTCCTACGAGCAGTACTTC CASSLSGNGSYEQYF
- TRBJ1-2 - TRBV11-2 TGTGCCAGCAGCTTAGATGGGAGACGCGTCCGCTATGGCTACACCTTC CASSLDGRRVRYGYTF
- TRBJ2-1 - TRBV10-2 TGCGCCAGCAGTTACCAGGGCAATGAGCAGTTCTTC CASSYQGNEQFF
- TRBJ1-2 TRBD1 TRBV6-5 TGTGCCGGCAGTTACGCCGGGACAGGGTACGGCTACACCTTC CAGSYAGTGYGYTF
- TRBJ2-1 - TRBV15 TGTGCCACCAGCAGAGAGCTAGGCTCCTACAATGAGCAGTTCTTC CATSRELGSYNEQFF
- TRBJ1-1 - TRBV6-5 TGTGCCAGCAGTCTCCTAGGATACAACACTGAAGCTTTCTTT CASSLLGYNTEAFF
- TRBJ1-2 - TRBV6-1 TGTGCCAGCAGGGACAGAACTTCTAACTATGGCTACACCTTC CASRDRTSNYGYTF
- TRBJ1-1 TRBD1 TRBV5-4 TGTGCCAGCAGCTCCCGGGACAGGGTGAACACTGAAGCTTTCTTT CASSSRDRVNTEAFF
- TRBJ2-7 TRBD1 TRBV7-2 TGTGCCAGCAGTCCCACGCGACAGGGTCAGGGCGAGCAGTACTTC CASSPTRQGQGEQYF
- TRBJ1-1 - TRBV30 TGTGCCTGGAGTGCCCCGCTGAGGAGGGGTACTGAAGCTTTCTTT CAWSAPLRRGTEAFF
- TRBJ1-2 - TRBV7-2 TGTGCCAGCAGCTTAGGTCCAGCTAACTATGGCTACACCTTC CASSLGPANYGYTF
- TRBJ2-7 TRBD1 TRBV6-5 TGTGCCAGCAGACGGACAGGGGCCTACGAGCAGTACTTC CASRRTGAYEQYF
- TRBJ2-6 - TRBV19 TGTGCCAGTAGTATAGATCGTTCCCAGAAAAGCTCTGGGGCCAACGTCCTGACTTTC CASSIDRSQKSSGANVLTF
- TRBJ1-5 TRBD1 TRBV7-2 TGTGCCAGCAGCTTGTCAGGGAGGACAGGACGAGGCAATCAGCCCCAGCATTTT CASSLSGRTGRGNQPQHF
- TRBJ2-7 - TRBV5-1 TGCGCCAGCAGCCAGGACAGTCTCGGCGTTTCCTACGAGCAGTACTTC CASSQDSLGVSYEQYF
- TRBJ2-3 - TRBV7-9 TGTGCCAGCAGCTTCCTTGGTAGTCGGGGGGATACGCAGTATTTT CASSFLGSRGDTQYF
- TRBJ2-2 - TRBV21-1 TGTGCCAGCAGCAAATTACCCAGGGAAGGCACCGGGGAGCTGTTTTTT CASSKLPREGTGELFF
- TRBJ2-2 TRBD1 TRBV19 TGTGCCAGTGGTGGGACAGGGATTACCGGGGAGCTGTTTTTT CASGGTGITGELFF